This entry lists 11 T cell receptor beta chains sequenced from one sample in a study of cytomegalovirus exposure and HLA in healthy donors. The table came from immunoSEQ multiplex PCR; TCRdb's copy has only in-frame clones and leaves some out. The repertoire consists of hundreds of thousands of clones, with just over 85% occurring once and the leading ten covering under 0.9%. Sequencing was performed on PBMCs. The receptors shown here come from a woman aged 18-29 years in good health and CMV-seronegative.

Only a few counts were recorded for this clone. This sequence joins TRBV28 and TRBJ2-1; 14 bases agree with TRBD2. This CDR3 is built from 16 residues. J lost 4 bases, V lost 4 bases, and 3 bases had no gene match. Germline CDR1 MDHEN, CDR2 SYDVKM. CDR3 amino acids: CASSSRLAGGYNEQFF. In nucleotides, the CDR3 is TGTGCCAGCAGTTCCAGACTAGCGGGGGGGTACAATGAGCAGTTCTTC.

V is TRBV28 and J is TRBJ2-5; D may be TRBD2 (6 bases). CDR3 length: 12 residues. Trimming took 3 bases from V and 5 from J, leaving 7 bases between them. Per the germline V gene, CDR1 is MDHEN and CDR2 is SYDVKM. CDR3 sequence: CASSLEGETQYF. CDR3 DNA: TGTGCCAGCAGTTTGGAGGGGGAGACCCAGTACTTC.

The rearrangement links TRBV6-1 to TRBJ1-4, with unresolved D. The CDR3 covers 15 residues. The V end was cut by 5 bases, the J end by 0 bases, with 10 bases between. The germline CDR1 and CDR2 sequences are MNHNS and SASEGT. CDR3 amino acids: CASSPQTATNEKLFF. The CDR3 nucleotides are TGTGCCAGCAGTCCGCAGACTGCAACTAATGAAAAACTGTTTTTT.

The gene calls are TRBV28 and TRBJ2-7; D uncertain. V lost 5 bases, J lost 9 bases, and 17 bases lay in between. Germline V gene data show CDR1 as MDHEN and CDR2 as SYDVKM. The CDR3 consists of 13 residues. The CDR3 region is CASSTPTALGQYF. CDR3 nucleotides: TGTGCCAGCAGTACACCCACAGCCTTGGGGCAGTACTTC.

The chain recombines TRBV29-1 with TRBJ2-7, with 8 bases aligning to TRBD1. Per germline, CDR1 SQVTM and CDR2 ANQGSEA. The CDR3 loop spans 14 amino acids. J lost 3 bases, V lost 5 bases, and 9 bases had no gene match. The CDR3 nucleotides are TGCAGCGTTAGAATCCGGGACAGGTTCTACGAGCAGTACTTC. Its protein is CSVRIRDRFYEQYF.

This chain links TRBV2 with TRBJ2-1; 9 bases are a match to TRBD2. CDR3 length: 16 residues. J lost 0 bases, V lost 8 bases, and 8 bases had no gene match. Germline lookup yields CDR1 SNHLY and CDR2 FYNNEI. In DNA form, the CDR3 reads TGTGCCAGCGAGAGCCTAGCGGGGACCTCCTACAATGAGCAGTTCTTC. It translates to CASESLAGTSYNEQFF.

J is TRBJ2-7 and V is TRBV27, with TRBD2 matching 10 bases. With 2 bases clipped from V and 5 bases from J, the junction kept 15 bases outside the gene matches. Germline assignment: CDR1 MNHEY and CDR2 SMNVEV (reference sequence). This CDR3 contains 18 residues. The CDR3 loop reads CASSLRPTRAGGPHEQYF. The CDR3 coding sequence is TGTGCCAGCAGTTTACGTCCAACACGAGCGGGAGGGCCACACGAGCAGTACTTC.

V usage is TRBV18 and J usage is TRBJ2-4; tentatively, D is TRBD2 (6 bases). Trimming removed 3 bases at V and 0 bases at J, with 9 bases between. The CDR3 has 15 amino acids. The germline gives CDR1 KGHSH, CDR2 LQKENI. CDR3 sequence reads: CASSPLGLAKNIQYF. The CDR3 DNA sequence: TGTGCCAGCTCACCGTTGGGACTAGCCAAAAACATTCAGTACTTC.

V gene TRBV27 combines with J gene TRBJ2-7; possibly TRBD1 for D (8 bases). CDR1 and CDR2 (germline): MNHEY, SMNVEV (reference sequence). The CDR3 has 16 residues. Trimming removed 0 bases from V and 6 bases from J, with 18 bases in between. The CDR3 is CASSLSGQGGDSEQYF. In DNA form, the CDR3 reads TGTGCCAGCAGTTTATCCGGACAGGGAGGGGACTCCGAGCAGTACTTC.

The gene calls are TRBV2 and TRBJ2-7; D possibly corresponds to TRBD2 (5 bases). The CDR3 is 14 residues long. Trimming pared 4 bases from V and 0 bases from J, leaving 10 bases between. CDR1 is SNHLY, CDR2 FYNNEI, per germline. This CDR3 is CASSGGLLSYEQYF. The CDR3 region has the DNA TGTGCCAGCAGTGGCGGACTCCTCTCCTACGAGCAGTACTTC.

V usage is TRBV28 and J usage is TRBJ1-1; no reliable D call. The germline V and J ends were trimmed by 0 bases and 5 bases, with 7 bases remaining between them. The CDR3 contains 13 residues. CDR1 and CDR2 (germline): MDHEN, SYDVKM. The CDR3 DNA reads TGTGCCAGCAGTTTATGGGCGGGGACTGAAGCTTTCTTT. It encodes CASSLWAGTEAFF.